This TCR beta chain was obtained from a study of T-cell memory formation after mild COVID-19. TCRdb redid the calling of the 5' RACE reads with MiXCR, one entry per CDR3 protein. The table has hundreds of thousands of distinct CDR3 sequences, around a sixth seen once; the top ten hold roughly an eighth. The V gene lost 5 bases and the J gene lost 8 bases, with 12 bases spanning the gap. CDR1 MNHNY and CDR2 SVGAGI come from the germline V gene (reference sequence). This CDR3 is built from 12 residues. Sequenced input: PBMCs or a T cell subset sorted from them (not recorded which). This receptor was obtained from an adult woman who had mild COVID-19 (a few samples of this study predate the infection). Cell type and time point are not known. The V call is TRBV6-6, the J call TRBJ1-2; D perhaps matches TRBD1 (5 bases). The CDR3 sequence is CASSKQGNGYTF. CDR3 bases: TGTGCCAGCAGTAAGCAGGGAAACGGCTACACCTTC.